The 11 T cell receptor beta chains given below trace back to one sample, sequenced in a study of graft-versus-host responses after intestinal transplantation. The protocol was immunoSEQ multiplex PCR, while the TCRdb copy is restricted to in-frame clones and leaves out a portion. This table has about 15,000 clones, under 70% appearing once. Graft specimens yielded both intraepithelial and lamina propria lymphocytes. Sequenced here: ileum tissue, sampled around 730 days after intestinal transplantation. These receptor sequences come from a human patient who received an intestinal transplant, so some T cells may come from the graft donor.

Relative to its sample, this clone is medium-sized. The genes are TRBV7-2 and TRBJ2-4, with 7 bases that match TRBD1. V dropped 4 bases and J dropped 0; count of bases not matched to a gene: 6. The CDR3 totals 16 residues. Germline values: CDR1 SGHTA, CDR2 FQGNSA. The CDR3 region has the DNA TGTGCCAGCAGCTCCTCCGGGACAGTAGCCAAAAACATTCAGTACTTC. Protein sequence: CASSSSGTVAKNIQYF.

By sample share, this clone is medium-sized (0.01 to 0.1%). The chain joins TRBV4-1 to TRBJ1-3, with 9 bases that match TRBD1. After removal of 4 bases from V and 3 bases from J, the junction contained 1 base not matched to a gene. The CDR3 extends over 14 amino acids. Germline V gene sequence: CDR1 MGHRA, CDR2 YSYEKL. The CDR3 spells CASSPTGGGNTIYF. CDR3 DNA: TGCGCCAGCAGCCCGACAGGGGGTGGAAACACCATATATTTT.

This chain joins TRBV4-1 and TRBJ2-3, with 13 positions matching TRBD2. Germline-derived CDR1 and CDR2 are MGHRA and YSYEKL. The CDR3 runs to 16 residues. The V and J ends lost 4 bases and 1 base, in that order; junction bases with no gene match: 2. The CDR3 here is CASSPGTSGGTDTQYF. The DNA for the CDR3 is TGCGCCAGCAGCCCAGGGACTAGCGGGGGCACAGATACGCAGTATTTT.

This chain connects TRBV6-4 to TRBJ2-2, with TRBD1 matching over 8 bases. The CDR3 has 15 residues. Germline CDR1 is MRHNA and CDR2 is SNTAGT. Unmatched junction bases numbered 1, after V lost 3 bases and J lost 1 base. CDR3 region: CASSDGQGNTGELFF. The CDR3 nucleotides read TGTGCCAGCAGTGATGGACAGGGGAACACCGGGGAGCTGTTTTTT.

The chain combines TRBV6-6 with TRBJ2-7, with 11 bases aligning to TRBD2. Unmatched junction bases numbered 8, after V lost 7 bases and J lost 3 bases. The CDR3 loop spans 15 amino acids. Germline lookup yields CDR1 MNHNY and CDR2 SVGAGI (reference sequence). The CDR3 nucleotides read TGTGCCAGCACCTTCCTAGCGGGGGGAAACTACGAGCAGTACTTC. Encoded protein: CASTFLAGGNYEQYF.

The chain links TRBV7-9 to TRBJ1-2, with 7 bases aligning to TRBD1. Germline assignment: CDR1 SEHNR and CDR2 FQNEAQ (reference sequence). The CDR3 is made up of 16 amino acids. V gave up 4 bases and J gave up 3 bases; unmatched junction bases: 11. The DNA for the CDR3 is TGTGCCAGCAGCTCCCCCGGGACAGAACTCTACTATGGCTACACCTTC. Translation gives CASSSPGTELYYGYTF.

This clone came up a few times. This chain uses TRBV18 with TRBJ2-1; 8 positions match TRBD1. The junction had 13 bases not matched to a gene; V was cut back by 6 bases and J by 6 bases. This CDR3 contains 16 residues. Germline CDR1 reads KGHSH; CDR2 reads LQKENI. CDR3 in DNA: TGTGCCAGCTCGCGGGACAGGCCGACTGGGCCCAATGAGCAGTTCTTC. Amino acid sequence: CASSRDRPTGPNEQFF.

The chain carries TRBV5-1 and TRBJ1-4, with D uncertain. The CDR3 has 13 residues. Per the germline V gene, CDR1 is SGHRS and CDR2 is YFSETQ. Trimming pared 4 bases from V and 3 bases from J, leaving 7 bases between. The CDR3: CASSVQPNEKLFF. CDR3 sequence (DNA): TGCGCCAGCAGCGTACAGCCTAATGAAAAACTGTTTTTT.

The DNA of the CDR3 is TGTGCCAGTACCCCGGGACAGGGGACAGATACGCAGTATTTT. Residues: CASTPGQGTDTQYF. This rearrangement joins TRBV19 to TRBJ2-3; 10 bases agree with TRBD1. From germline, CDR1 is LNHDA and CDR2 SQIVND (reference sequence). CDR3 size: 14 residues. Trimming at V came to 7 bases and at J to 3 bases, leaving 4 bases not matched to a gene.

This sequence joins TRBV7-2 and TRBJ1-2; 10 bases are shared with TRBD1. Germline V CDR1 and CDR2: SGHTA, FQGNSA. This CDR3 region has 12 residues. V trimming: 5 bases; J trimming: 13 bases; junction bases outside the gene matches: 7. The CDR3 spells CASSLGTGDPTF. The DNA of the CDR3 is TGTGCCAGCAGCCTAGGGACAGGGGACCCCACCTTC.

The chain has TRBV7-2 and TRBJ1-4; 7 bases map to TRBD1. V shed 0 bases, J shed 8 bases, and the junction held 3 bases outside the gene matches. Germline-derived CDR1 and CDR2 are SGHTA and FQGNSA. This CDR3 contains 14 residues. CDR3 loop: CASSLAGGSEKLFF. The CDR3 coding sequence is TGTGCCAGCAGCTTAGCAGGGGGCAGCGAAAAACTGTTTTTT.